This record concerns one TCR beta chain sequence. The sample is drawn from a study of blood T cell repertoires in COVID-19. Method: immunoSEQ multiplex PCR; TCRdb's copy keeps in-frame clones and lacks some. The sample has hundreds of thousands of clones, approximately 86% seen once; the top ten hold about an eighth. With V trimmed by 4 bases and J by 5 bases, 4 bases remained unmatched. The CDR3 covers 14 residues. The V gene's germline CDR1 is KGHSH and CDR2 LQKENI. The source of this sequence is a woman in her 70s with COVID-19, enrolled during active disease. V and J are TRBV18 and TRBJ2-7; 11 positions agree with TRBD1. Sample: peripheral blood. In DNA, the CDR3 is TGTGCCAGCTCACTAAGGACAGGGGGCGACGAGCAGTACTTC. Translated, it gives CASSLRTGGDEQYF.